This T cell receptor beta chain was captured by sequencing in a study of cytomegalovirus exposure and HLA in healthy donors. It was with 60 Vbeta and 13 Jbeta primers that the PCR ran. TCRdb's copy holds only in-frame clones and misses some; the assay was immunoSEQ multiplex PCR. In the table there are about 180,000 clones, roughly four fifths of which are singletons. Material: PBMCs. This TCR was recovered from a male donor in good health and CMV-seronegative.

In DNA, the CDR3 is TGTGCCAGCAGTTATGTGGCTAGCGGGAGAGCGAATGAGCAGTTCTTC. Encoded protein: CASSYVASGRANEQFF. The chain has TRBV6-5 and TRBJ2-1, with 10 bases that match TRBD2. CDR3 length equals 16 residues. Germline CDR1 reads MNHEY; CDR2 reads SVGAGI. The trim removed 3 bases at V and 7 bases at J, leaving 9 bases unmatched.